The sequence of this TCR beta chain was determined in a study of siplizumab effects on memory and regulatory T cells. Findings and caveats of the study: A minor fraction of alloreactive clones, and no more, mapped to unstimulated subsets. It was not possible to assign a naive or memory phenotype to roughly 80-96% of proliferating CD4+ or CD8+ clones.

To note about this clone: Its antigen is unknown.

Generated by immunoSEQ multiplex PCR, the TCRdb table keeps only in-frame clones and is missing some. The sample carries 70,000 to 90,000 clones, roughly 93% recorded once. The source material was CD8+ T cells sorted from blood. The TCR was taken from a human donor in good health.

The CDR3 region is CASSFIVGKDSTEAFF. CDR3 nucleotide sequence: TGTGCCAGCAGCTTTATAGTGGGGAAGGATAGCACTGAAGCTTTCTTT. The chain combines TRBV5-6 with TRBJ1-1; D gene unclear. Trimming pared 2 bases from V and 4 bases from J, leaving 18 bases between. Germline lookup yields CDR1 SGHDT and CDR2 YYEEEE. This CDR3 has 16 residues.